This TCR beta chain was identified in a study of shared clonotypes between healthy human individuals. Germline V gene sequence: CDR1 SGHTA, CDR2 FQGNSA. V shed 1 base, J shed 3 bases, and the junction held 6 bases outside the gene matches. The CDR3 is 16 residues long. Notes on this clone: Its specificity is not known.

The method was immunoSEQ multiplex PCR; TCRdb's version includes in-frame clones alone and lacks a portion of them. The sample contains 2.5 million or so clones, around 90% of which appear only once. Study-wide results and caveats: A generally larger estimated richness was seen in naive subsets than in memory subsets. Rarefaction showed sorted-subset sequencing was incomplete despite large depth.

The chain employs TRBV7-2 and TRBJ2-5, with 9 nucleotides matching TRBD2. This receptor was identified in a man in his late teens or twenties in good health. Sequenced: naive CD4+ T cells sorted from blood. Indicated subset: CD45RA+ positively selected. The CDR3, as DNA: TGTGCCAGCAGCTTAGATAGCGGGGGTCTAAAAGAGACCCAGTACTTC. Its protein is CASSLDSGGLKETQYF. The variable domain in full, completed from reference TRBV7-2 and TRBJ2-5, reads GAGVSQSPSNKVTEKGKDVELRCDPISGHTALYWYRQSLGQGLEFLIYFQGNSAPDKSGLPSDRFSAERTGGSVSTLTIQRTQQEDSAVYLCASSLDSGGLKETQYFGPGTRLLVL.